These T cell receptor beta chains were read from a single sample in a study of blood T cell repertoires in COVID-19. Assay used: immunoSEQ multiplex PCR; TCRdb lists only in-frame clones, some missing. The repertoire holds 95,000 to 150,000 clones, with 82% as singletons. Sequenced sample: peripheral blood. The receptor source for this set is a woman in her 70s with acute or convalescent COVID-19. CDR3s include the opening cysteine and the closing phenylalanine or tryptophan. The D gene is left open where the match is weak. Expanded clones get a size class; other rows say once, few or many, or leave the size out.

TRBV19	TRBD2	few	CASIRRASGGTDTQYF
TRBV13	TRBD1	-	CASSRQGIAEAFF
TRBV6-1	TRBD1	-	CASSEPGDRPHEQYF
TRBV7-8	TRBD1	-	CASSFPGQEAFF
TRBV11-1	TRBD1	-	CASSSPGGSADTQYF
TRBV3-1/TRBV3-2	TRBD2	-	CASSLSGGASVDIQYF
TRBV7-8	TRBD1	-	CASSDKADRVNSPLHF
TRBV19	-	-	CASSIAGKSTDTQYF
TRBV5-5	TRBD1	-	CASSPRTGGNDEQFF
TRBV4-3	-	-	CASSHWEGPVSGNTIYF
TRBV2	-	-	CASSLGSTYGYTF
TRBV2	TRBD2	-	CASQPTSGGTDTQYF
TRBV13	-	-	CASSLIPGGYTF
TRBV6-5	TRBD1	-	CASTKRDRGVYGYTF
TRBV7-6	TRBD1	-	CASSRTGLSEAFF
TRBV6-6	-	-	CASSSGLPYGYTF
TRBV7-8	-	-	CASSLSNNEQFF
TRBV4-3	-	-	CASSQGGQGGSPLHF
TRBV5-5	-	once	CASSTSSASSTDTQYF
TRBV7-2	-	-	CASSPGPQGIEQFF
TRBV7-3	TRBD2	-	CASSPTGGGGYEQFF
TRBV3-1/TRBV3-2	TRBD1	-	CASSHAGQGNEKLFF
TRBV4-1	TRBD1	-	CASSPPQTGTEAFF
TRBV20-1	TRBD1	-	CSASYRDRVNTEAFF
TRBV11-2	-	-	CASSQIATNEKLFF
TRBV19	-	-	CASRSFWEVGTEAFF
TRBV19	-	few	CASSIGRGARKETQYF
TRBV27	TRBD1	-	CASSSTGEGYTF
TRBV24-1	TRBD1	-	CATSDGSGTGSTKINEKLFF
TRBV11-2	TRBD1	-	CASSLTGNSPLHF
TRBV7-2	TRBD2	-	CASSSKERGKNIQYF
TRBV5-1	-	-	CASSLAVTREKLFF
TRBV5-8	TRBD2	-	CASSTGLAGLETQYF
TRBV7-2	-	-	CASSKTGLSYNEQFF
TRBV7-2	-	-	CASSSSRNQPQHF
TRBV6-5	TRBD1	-	CASSYGTGTNEKLFF
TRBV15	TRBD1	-	CATSPLLTGGGETQYF
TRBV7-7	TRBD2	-	CASSLGTSGNEQFF
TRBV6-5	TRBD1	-	CASRTDRADTEAFF
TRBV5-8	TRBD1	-	CASNGIDWDSSNYGYTF
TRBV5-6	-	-	CASSSSGIYQPQHF
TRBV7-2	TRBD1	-	CASSTQGAGYQETQYF